Detailed here is one T cell receptor (beta chain). The antigen remains unidentified. The data stem from a study of T cell responses to AZD1222 COVID-19 vaccine. The method was immunoSEQ multiplex PCR; TCRdb's version includes in-frame clones alone and lacks a portion of them. The table includes approximately 110,000 clones, 92% detected once. Study-wide results and caveats: Donors skewed white British and female; clonal diversity was possibly underestimated.

Germline values: CDR1 SGHDN, CDR2 FVKESK. CDR3 length equals 17 residues. Trimming left V 1 base short and J 2 bases short, with 16 bases between. The clonotype was recovered from an adult in good health. The material was peripheral blood, obtained on day 0 of AZD1222 vaccination. This chain uses TRBV14 with TRBJ2-3, with unresolved D. The CDR3 is CASSQGWATSTTDTQYF. Here the CDR3 DNA reads TGTGCCAGCAGCCAAGGATGGGCCACCTCCACCACAGATACGCAGTATTTT.